Included here is one TCR beta chain sequence, with context. The record originates from a study of shared clonotypes between healthy human individuals. V was shortened by 6 bases and J by 7 bases, with 13 bases between the two germline ends. The CDR3 contains 13 residues. Germline CDR1 reads SGHDT; CDR2 reads YYEEEE. Assay: immunoSEQ multiplex PCR; the TCRdb copy retains only in-frame clones and omits some. Altogether hundreds of thousands of clones are present, roughly 95% being singletons, with the ten largest covering around 0.1%. In the naive CD8 group, cells lacked CD45RO and were positively selected for CCR7, so terminally differentiated effector memory CD45RA+ cells were left out.

The chain employs TRBV5-6 and TRBJ2-2, with a possible D match to TRBD1 (6 bases). Sequences were obtained from naive CD8+ T cells sorted from blood. The clonotype originates from a woman in her 30s in good health. The CDR3 DNA reads as TGTGCCAGCACCCCAGGGGTCGGCGGGGAGCTGTTTTTT. Its protein product is CASTPGVGGELFF.